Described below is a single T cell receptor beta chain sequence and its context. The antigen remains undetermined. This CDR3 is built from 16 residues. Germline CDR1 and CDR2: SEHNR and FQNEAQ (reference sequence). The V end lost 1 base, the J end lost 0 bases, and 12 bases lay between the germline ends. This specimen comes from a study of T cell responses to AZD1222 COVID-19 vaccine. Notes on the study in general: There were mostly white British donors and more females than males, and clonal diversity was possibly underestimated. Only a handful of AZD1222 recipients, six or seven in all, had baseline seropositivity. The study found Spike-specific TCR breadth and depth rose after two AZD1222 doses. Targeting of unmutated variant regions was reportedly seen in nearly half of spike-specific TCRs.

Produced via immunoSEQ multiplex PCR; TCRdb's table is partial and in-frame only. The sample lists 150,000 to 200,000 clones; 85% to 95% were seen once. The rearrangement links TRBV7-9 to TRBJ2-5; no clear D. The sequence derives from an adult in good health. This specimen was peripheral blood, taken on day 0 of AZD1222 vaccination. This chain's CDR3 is CASSLVAEINQETQYF. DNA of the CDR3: TGTGCCAGCAGCTTAGTGGCAGAAATAAACCAAGAGACCCAGTACTTC.